This T cell receptor beta chain comes out of a study of cytomegalovirus exposure and HLA in healthy donors. Study-wide context: An earlier analysis found 100 million or so unique TCR beta sequences from roughly 170 million T cells. Just over 80% of approximately 400 genotyped donors fell in the Caucasian-associated ancestry cluster. Overall study results and limits: Exclusion applied to some V segments, including TRBV6-2 and TRBV6-3, as they were indistinguishable.

Comment on this clone: Its antigen is unknown.

With V trimmed by 4 bases and J by 6 bases, 12 bases remained unmatched. This CDR3 is built from 16 residues. Germline-derived CDR1 and CDR2 are SEHNR and FQNEAQ (reference sequence). The PCR had 60 Vbeta and 13 Jbeta primers. Method: immunoSEQ multiplex PCR; TCRdb's copy keeps in-frame clones and lacks some. Altogether about 190,000 clones are present, roughly 79% being singletons, with the ten largest covering approximately 1.5%. The rearrangement links TRBV7-9 to TRBJ2-5; 9 bases match TRBD1. The specimen sequenced was PBMCs. The receptor was isolated from a woman under 30 in good health and CMV-seronegative. In nucleotides, the CDR3 is TGTGCCAGCAGCTATTACAGGGGGCGGGGAGGTCAGACCCAGTACTTC. Its protein product is CASSYYRGRGGQTQYF. The full variable domain, completed using reference TRBV7-9 and TRBJ2-5, is DTGVSQNPRHKITKRGQNVTFRCDPISEHNRLYWYRQTLGQGPEFLTYFQNEAQLEKSRLLSDRFSAERPKGSFSTLEIQRTEQGDSAMYLCASSYYRGRGGQTQYFGPGTRLLVL.